This T cell receptor (beta chain) was captured in a study of tumor and adjacent non-tumor tissue in lung cancer. Across the whole study: There were around 11 adenocarcinoma, a couple of squamous cell carcinoma and 1 small cell lung cancer cases. Findings and caveats of the study: Compared with tumor, normal lung showed significantly lower TCR diversity.

The CDR3 covers 14 residues. CDR1 and CDR2 (germline): LGHNA, YSLEER. Deletions cut 10 bases from V and 8 bases from J, with 21 bases between. To note about this clonotype: Its antigen is unidentified.

A modified ARM-PCR protocol with three rounds of nested PCR amplified TCRbeta. A single record per CDR3 protein comes from TCRdb applying MiXCR to the multiplex PCR reads. The sample comprises about 80,000 distinct CDR3 sequences, 80% to 90% of which are singletons, and 51% rests with the top ten. The template was RNA from unsorted bulk tissue. The normal lung tissue was taken more than 3 cm from the tumor edge. Between August and November 2014, newly diagnosed, chemotherapy-naive lung cancer patients underwent thoracic surgery in China. The sample was distant non-tumor lung tissue. This sequence joins TRBV4-3 and TRBJ2-1; D gene uncertain. The receptor was isolated from a man aged 55 to 70 with non-small cell lung cancer. The CDR3 sequence is CANSLNRFLHEQFF. CDR3 bases: TGCGCCAATAGCTTAAATCGGTTTCTACATGAGCAGTTCTTC.